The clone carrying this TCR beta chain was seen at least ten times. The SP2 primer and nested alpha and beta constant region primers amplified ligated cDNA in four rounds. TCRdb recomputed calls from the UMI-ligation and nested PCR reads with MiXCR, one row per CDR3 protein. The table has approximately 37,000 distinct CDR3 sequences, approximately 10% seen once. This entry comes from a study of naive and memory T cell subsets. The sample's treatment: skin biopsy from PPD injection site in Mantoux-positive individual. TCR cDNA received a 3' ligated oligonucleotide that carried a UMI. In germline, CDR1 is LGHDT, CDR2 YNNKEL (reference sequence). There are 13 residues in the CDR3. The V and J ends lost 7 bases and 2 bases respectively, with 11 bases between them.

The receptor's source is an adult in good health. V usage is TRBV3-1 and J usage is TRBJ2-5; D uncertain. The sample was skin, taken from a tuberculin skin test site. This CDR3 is CASKSPNQETQYF. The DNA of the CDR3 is TGTGCCAGCAAGTCCCCGAATCAAGAGACCCAGTACTTC.